This T cell receptor beta chain is from a study of blood T cell repertoires in COVID-19. Study overall: Collection of acute and convalescent COVID-19 samples took place in the United States, Italy and Spain. The cDNA or gDNA used as material had been derived from T cells, B-cell-depleted T cells, or PBMCs.

CDR3 length: 17 amino acids. V gave up 1 base and J gave up 2 bases; unmatched junction bases: 5. Germline V gene sequence: CDR1 KGHDR, CDR2 SFDVKD. Repertoires were generated with immunoSEQ multiplex PCR, while TCRdb's copy carries only in-frame clones and drops some. This sample yields approximately 10,000 clones, of which about 76% are seen a single time; approximately 6% belongs to the top ten. During active infection, Seattle patients enrolled and were then monitored through disease. The sample comprised peripheral blood. The origin of this receptor is a man in his fifties or sixties with COVID-19, enrolled during active disease. The chain carries TRBV24-1 and TRBJ2-3; 10 bases line up with TRBD2. The CDR3 region has the DNA TGTGCCACCAGTGATTTATCTAGCGGGGGATTCACAGATACGCAGTATTTT. This sequence encodes CATSDLSSGGFTDTQYF.